A single sample is the source of the 29 T cell receptor beta chains below, sequenced in a study of cytomegalovirus exposure and HLA in healthy donors. With 60 Vbeta and 13 Jbeta primers, the PCR was carried out. Sequenced by immunoSEQ multiplex PCR; TCRdb stores in-frame clones only, minus some. The repertoire holds around 150,000 clones, over 70% seen once, with about an eighth in the top ten. Sequences were obtained from PBMCs. The receptor set was obtained from a woman in her thirties or forties in good health and CMV-seronegative.

CDR3 amino acids: CASSYLGGPENEQFF. For the CDR3, the DNA is TGTGCCAGCAGTTACCTGGGGGGGCCGGAAAATGAGCAGTTCTTC. The chain employs TRBV6-5 and TRBJ2-1; weak D call: TRBD2 (7 bases). Per the germline V gene, CDR1 is MNHEY and CDR2 is SVGAGI. Deletions cut 2 bases from V and 7 bases from J, with 15 bases between. The CDR3 is made up of 15 amino acids.

This clone was counted between two and nine times. J is TRBJ1-3 and V is TRBV19; 7 bases are a match to TRBD1. From germline, CDR1 is LNHDA and CDR2 SQIVND (reference sequence). J was trimmed by 2 bases and V by 5 bases; bases with no gene match: 6. This CDR3 spans 15 amino acids. Written as DNA, the CDR3 is TGTGCCAGTAGTTTCCGGACAGGCCCTGGAAACACCATATATTTT. It translates to CASSFRTGPGNTIYF.

The J gene is TRBJ1-1, the V gene TRBV6-5; 9 bases align to TRBD1. The V and J ends lost 4 bases and 1 base, in that order; junction bases with no gene match: 7. Germline lookup yields CDR1 MNHEY and CDR2 SVGAGI. The CDR3 contains 16 residues. CDR3 DNA: TGTGCCAGCAGTTTACTCCCGGGACAGGGGAACACTGAAGCTTTCTTT. This translates into CASSLLPGQGNTEAFF.

The V and J genes are TRBV7-2 and TRBJ2-3, with TRBD2 identical over 9 bases. Germline V lookup: CDR1 SGHTA, CDR2 FQGNSA. V shed 1 base, J shed 8 bases, and the junction held 19 bases outside the gene matches. The CDR3 has 19 amino acids. The CDR3 sequence is CASSLGPQKAGGPDTTQYF. In nucleotides, the CDR3 is TGTGCCAGCAGCTTAGGCCCGCAAAAAGCGGGGGGCCCTGACACTACGCAGTATTTT. Full variable domain (outside the CDR3, taken from reference TRBV7-2 and TRBJ2-3): GAGVSQSPSNKVTEKGKDVELRCDPISGHTALYWYRQSLGQGLEFLIYFQGNSAPDKSGLPSDRFSAERTGGSVSTLTIQRTQQEDSAVYLCASSLGPQKAGGPDTTQYFGPGTRLTVL.

The gene calls are TRBV7-2 and TRBJ2-3, with TRBD2 identical over 9 bases. Germline CDR1 is SGHTA and CDR2 is FQGNSA. With V trimmed by 5 bases and J by 5 bases, 2 bases remained unmatched. The length of the CDR3 is 13 residues. CDR3 DNA sequence: TGTGCCAGCAGCCGTAGCGGGGGAGATACGCAGTATTTT. Translated: CASSRSGGDTQYF.

This sequence joins TRBV7-2 and TRBJ2-5; 7 bases match TRBD2. V dropped 5 bases and J dropped 5; count of bases not matched to a gene: 8. Germline V gives CDR1 SGHTA, CDR2 FQGNSA. The CDR3 covers 14 residues. The CDR3 protein is CASSPWGSGETQYF. The CDR3, as DNA: TGTGCCAGCAGCCCCTGGGGTAGCGGGGAGACCCAGTACTTC.

The chain uses TRBV5-1 and TRBJ1-1; no reliable D call. Germline assignment: CDR1 SGHRS and CDR2 YFSETQ. This CDR3 contains 15 residues. The germline V and J ends were trimmed by 0 bases and 0 bases, with 9 bases remaining between them. CDR3 in amino acids: CASSLGGGLNTEAFF. The CDR3 nucleotides are TGCGCCAGCAGCTTGGGTGGAGGACTGAACACTGAAGCTTTCTTT.

The V gene is TRBV12-5, the J gene TRBJ2-1; 9 bases line up with TRBD2. The length of the CDR3 is 17 residues. Unmatched junction bases numbered 16, after V lost 6 bases and J lost 7 bases. The germline V gene has CDR1 LGHNT and CDR2 FRNRAP. The CDR3 DNA follows: TGTGCTAGTGGCACGCCTGTAGCGGGGGATTTCCAGAATGAGCAGTTCTTC. Protein: CASGTPVAGDFQNEQFF.

J is TRBJ1-1 and V is TRBV7-2, with TRBD1 as a possible D gene (5 bases). Germline loops: CDR1 SGHTA, CDR2 FQGNSA. The length of the CDR3 is 15 residues. V lost 3 bases and J lost 2, with 13 bases in between. In nucleotides, the CDR3 is TGTGCCAGCAGCTTCCTCAGGTGGACAAACACTGAAGCTTTCTTT. Translation: CASSFLRWTNTEAFF.

J is TRBJ2-7 and V is TRBV6-5; possible D gene TRBD2, 5 bases. The CDR3 has 13 residues. The germline CDR1 and CDR2 sequences are MNHEY and SVGAGI. V was trimmed by 6 bases and J by 6 bases, leaving 15 bases between them. CDR3 DNA sequence: TGTGCCAGCAGACACCCTAGCAACTTCGAGCAGTACTTC. Its translation: CASRHPSNFEQYF.

V is TRBV7-9 and J is TRBJ2-1; 9 bases are shared with TRBD2. With V trimmed by 5 bases and J by 3 bases, 17 bases remained unmatched. CDR1 is SEHNR and CDR2 is FQNEAQ in the germline V gene (reference sequence). There are 19 residues in the CDR3. The DNA for the CDR3 is TGTGCCAGCAGCCCTGGGAAAGGTAGCGGGAGCCCTAGCTACAATGAGCAGTTCTTC. Its protein is CASSPGKGSGSPSYNEQFF.

This clone was counted between two and nine times. V gene TRBV10-3 combines with J gene TRBJ2-7; possible D gene TRBD1, 6 bases. The CDR3 contains 14 residues. Trimming removed 5 bases at V and 2 bases at J, with 13 bases between. Germline V lookup: CDR1 ENHRY, CDR2 SYGVKD. The DNA of the CDR3 is TGTGCCATCAGTCCCCAGGGGCTTACCTACGAGCAGTACTTC. Translating it yields CAISPQGLTYEQYF.

The chain links TRBV5-1 to TRBJ2-3; possibly TRBD1 for D (5 bases). Trimming took 0 bases from V and 1 from J, leaving 12 bases between them. There are 16 residues in the CDR3. Per the germline V gene, CDR1 is SGHRS and CDR2 is YFSETQ. The CDR3 sequence: CASSLAIGAGTDTQYF. CDR3 DNA: TGCGCCAGCAGCTTGGCCATAGGGGCAGGCACAGATACGCAGTATTTT.

In this sample, this clone turned up once. The CDR3 nucleotides are TGTGCCAGCAGCTCACAGGGATCCGGGGAGCTGTTTTTT. Translating it yields CASSSQGSGELFF. V is TRBV7-9 and J is TRBJ2-2, with D perhaps matching TRBD1 (6 bases). CDR1 SEHNR and CDR2 FQNEAQ come from the germline V gene (reference sequence). The length of the CDR3 is 13 residues. V lost 4 bases to trimming and J lost 6 bases, with 9 bases between them.

Remarks on this clone: A junction end diverges from the germline sequence, so it may reflect a read error. J is TRBJ2-1 and V is TRBV7-9, with TRBD1 matching over 10 bases. This CDR3 contains 15 residues. Germline-derived CDR1 and CDR2 are SEHNR and FQNEAQ (reference sequence). As DNA, the CDR3 is TGTTCCAGCAGCTTAGCCCGGGACAGGGGAAATGAGCAGTTCTTC. Translating it yields CSSSLARDRGNEQFF. Filled out from reference TRBV7-9 and TRBJ2-1, the complete variable domain reads DTGVSQNPRHKITKRGQNVTFRCDPISEHNRLYWYRQTLGQGPEFLTYFQNEAQLEKSRLLSDRFSAERPKGSFSTLEIQRTEQGDSAMYLCSSSLARDRGNEQFFGPGTRLTVL.

The gene calls are TRBV29-1 and TRBJ1-1, with 10 bases fitting TRBD1. Germline V gives CDR1 SQVTM, CDR2 ANQGSEA. The CDR3 has 13 amino acids. V lost 2 bases, J lost 10 bases, and 7 bases stayed unmatched. The CDR3 DNA sequence: TGCAGCGTTGAATTTGACAGGGGGCGGGCAGCTTTCTTT. Protein product: CSVEFDRGRAAFF.

The chain has TRBV10-3 and TRBJ2-5, with 12 positions matching TRBD1. The DNA end is a closer match to TRBJ2-7, so the J assignment may be wrong. Looked up from germline, CDR1 is ENHRY and CDR2 is SYGVKD. This CDR3 comprises 14 residues. Here the CDR3 reads CAIRSGTGGDEQYF. In nucleotides, the CDR3 is TGTGCCATCAGATCCGGGACAGGGGGCGACGAGCAGTACTTC.

V gene TRBV4-2 combines with J gene TRBJ2-1; D may be TRBD2 (6 bases). Germline V CDR1 and CDR2: LGHNA, YNFKEQ. This CDR3 comprises 17 residues. V shed 1 base and J shed 4 bases, with 17 bases lying between them. In DNA form, the CDR3 reads TGTGCCAGCAGCCAAGGGACCGGCGGGGACCCTTACAATGAGCAGTTCTTC. Translation: CASSQGTGGDPYNEQFF.

The chain links TRBV28 to TRBJ2-5; 10 bases are a match to TRBD2. Looked up from germline, CDR1 is MDHEN and CDR2 is SYDVKM. The CDR3 is made up of 15 amino acids. V was pared by 5 bases and J by 2 bases, with 5 bases of the junction left unmatched. DNA of the CDR3: TGTGCCAGCAGTCCTCATAGCGGGAGGCAAGAGACCCAGTACTTC. This translates into CASSPHSGRQETQYF. Filled out from reference TRBV28 and TRBJ2-5, the complete variable domain reads DVKVTQSSRYLVKRTGEKVFLECVQDMDHENMFWYRQDPGLGLRLIYFSYDVKMKEKGDIPEGYSVSREKKERFSLILESASTNQTSMYLCASSPHSGRQETQYFGPGTRLLVL.

This clone came up once. The chain combines TRBV11-2 with TRBJ2-3, with TRBD2 matching over 7 bases. V was pared by 1 base and J by 1 base, with 5 bases of the junction left unmatched. Germline V gives CDR1 SGHAT, CDR2 FQNNGV. The CDR3 extends over 16 amino acids. The CDR3 DNA reads as TGTGCCAGCAGCTTAGGCATAACTAGCGGCACAGATACGCAGTATTTT. Its protein product is CASSLGITSGTDTQYF.

The chain has TRBV9 and TRBJ2-1; D may be TRBD2 (6 bases). V lost 2 bases and J 1 base, leaving 10 bases between the germline ends. Germline loops: CDR1 SGDLS, CDR2 YYNGEE. The CDR3 length is 15 residues. The CDR3 DNA reads TGTGCCAGCAGCGTCCAAGCGGGTTCCTACAATGAGCAGTTCTTC. Its protein is CASSVQAGSYNEQFF.

This chain connects TRBV7-3 to TRBJ1-2, with D hard to call. Trimming took 3 bases from V and 4 from J, leaving 12 bases between them. Germline CDR1 and CDR2: SGHTA and FQGTGA. The CDR3 is made up of 14 amino acids. The CDR3 coding sequence is TGTGCCAGCAGCTTGAGTGGTTCGTCCTATGGCTACACCTTC. Translating gives CASSLSGSSYGYTF.

J is TRBJ1-6 and V is TRBV7-9; weak D call: TRBD1 (5 bases). V lost 0 bases and J 7 bases, leaving 13 bases between the germline ends. CDR3 length: 16 amino acids. Germline loops: CDR1 SEHNR, CDR2 FQNEAQ (reference sequence). The CDR3 loop is CASSLAGREANSPLHF. The DNA for the CDR3 is TGTGCCAGCAGCTTAGCCGGCAGGGAGGCCAATTCACCCCTCCACTTT.

This clone was observed a handful of times. CDR3 in DNA: TGTGCCAGCAGTGAATCTAGGTCAGTACTCACCTACGAGCAGTACTTC. It specifies CASSESRSVLTYEQYF. The chain carries TRBV6-1 and TRBJ2-7; no definite D call. The CDR3 totals 16 residues. The ends were cut back, 2 bases at V and 2 bases at J, with 16 bases in the middle. The V gene's germline CDR1 is MNHNS and CDR2 SASEGT.

This rearrangement joins TRBV27 to TRBJ1-4; 7 bases align to TRBD1. The trim removed 4 bases at V and 6 bases at J, leaving 11 bases unmatched. Looked up from germline, CDR1 is MNHEY and CDR2 is SMNVEV (reference sequence). The length of the CDR3 is 16 residues. The CDR3 DNA is TGTGCCAGCAGTTCCTATCGACAGGGAGTGGATGAAAAACTGTTTTTT. This sequence encodes CASSSYRQGVDEKLFF.

This chain uses TRBV2 with TRBJ1-5; a weak D match, TRBD1 (6 bases). The V and J ends lost 7 bases and 5 bases respectively, with 12 bases between them. CDR3 length: 13 residues. Germline assignment: CDR1 SNHLY and CDR2 FYNNEI. The CDR3 DNA reads TGTGCCAGCACTCGAGGGGGTTATCAGCCCCAGCATTTT. Translation gives CASTRGGYQPQHF. Combining the CDR3 with reference TRBV2 and TRBJ1-5 gives the whole variable domain EPEVTQTPSHQVTQMGQEVILRCVPISNHLYFYWYRQILGQKVEFLVSFYNNEISEKSEIFDDQFSVERPDGSNFTLKIRSTKLEDSAMYFCASTRGGYQPQHFGDGTRLSIL.

The V and J genes are TRBV7-3 and TRBJ2-1; TRBD2 aligns across 10 bases. After removal of 4 bases from V and 5 bases from J, the junction contained 8 bases not matched to a gene. The CDR3 length is 16 residues. Germline V CDR1 and CDR2: SGHTA, FQGTGA. CDR3 region: CASSSRAGGPDNEQFF. The CDR3 nucleotides read TGTGCCAGCAGCTCCCGAGCGGGAGGGCCGGACAATGAGCAGTTCTTC.

The genes are TRBV28 and TRBJ2-3, with D unresolved. Germline V gene sequence: CDR1 MDHEN, CDR2 SYDVKM. V was shortened by 4 bases and J by 0 bases, with 14 bases between the two germline ends. The CDR3 is 16 residues long. The CDR3 spells CASSSAGPPSTDTQYF. For the CDR3, the DNA is TGTGCCAGCAGTTCAGCAGGTCCTCCTAGCACAGATACGCAGTATTTT.

The chain employs TRBV11-3 and TRBJ2-2; a weak D match, TRBD1 (6 bases). Germline V lookup: CDR1 SGHNT, CDR2 YENEEA. This CDR3 contains 15 residues. V lost 4 bases to trimming and J lost 4 bases, with 13 bases between them. CDR3 sequence: CASSSGAASTGELFF. The DNA of the CDR3 is TGTGCCAGCAGCTCAGGGGCGGCGAGCACCGGGGAGCTGTTTTTT.